These 10 T cell receptor beta chains originate from one sample sequenced in a study of blood T cells in healthy people across ages. Through a sample-barcoded 5' primer and a J-beta primer mix, a second PCR was run for about 6 to 11 cycles. TCRdb reprocessed the 5' RACE reads with MiXCR, giving one entry per CDR3 protein. The data contain a few hundred thousand distinct CDR3 sequences, approximately 27% of them singletons. Sequenced sample: blood. The receptors stem from a woman in her seventies in good health.

The chain joins TRBV7-2 to TRBJ2-5; no reliable D call. The V gene lost 3 bases and the J gene lost 9 bases, with 11 bases spanning the gap. This CDR3 region has 12 residues. Germline V gives CDR1 SGHTA, CDR2 FQGNSA. CDR3 DNA: TGTGCCAGCAGCTTCCGGTACGGGTCCCAGTACTTC. Protein: CASSFRYGSQYF.

Concerning this clonotype: At one end, the junction sequence differs from germline, possibly due to a read error. The chain links TRBV20-1 to TRBJ2-1; D ambiguous. CDR1 is DFQATT and CDR2 is SNEGSKA in the germline V gene (reference sequence). The CDR3 runs to 15 residues. CDR3 DNA: TGCAGTGCTAGAGATCTGGAGAGCTCCTACAACGAGCAGTTCTTC. Translating it yields CSARDLESSYNEQFF.

In its sample, this clonotype was seen a few times. The DNA for the CDR3 is TGTGCCAGCAGTTACGGGCCGGGGGAAGGGACCCAGTACTTC. Amino acid sequence: CASSYGPGEGTQYF. The chain joins TRBV28 to TRBJ2-5, with a possible D match to TRBD2 (6 bases). V dropped 4 bases and J dropped 7 bases, with 16 bases sitting between them. The CDR3 is made up of 14 amino acids. Germline V lookup: CDR1 MDHEN, CDR2 SYDVKM. Together with reference TRBV28 and TRBJ2-5, the CDR3 gives the full variable domain: DVKVTQSSRYLVKRTGEKVFLECVQDMDHENMFWYRQDPGLGLRLIYFSYDVKMKEKGDIPEGYSVSREKKERFSLILESASTNQTSMYLCASSYGPGEGTQYFGPGTRLLVL.

The chain combines TRBV6-1 with TRBJ2-5; D is possibly TRBD1 (6 bases). With the DNA end fitting TRBJ2-7 better, the J assignment may be wrong. CDR1 is MNHNS and CDR2 is SASEGT in the germline V gene. This CDR3 has 14 amino acids. The CDR3 DNA is TGTGCCAGCAGTGAAATAGGGGGAACCTACGAGCAGTACTTC. Translation gives CASSEIGGTYEQYF.

In nucleotides, the CDR3 is TGTGCCAGCTCACCATGTATTGGCAGCTCCAATTCACCCCTCCACTTT. Its protein is CASSPCIGSSNSPLHF. V usage is TRBV18 and J usage is TRBJ1-6; no definite D call. Trimming took 2 bases from V and 7 from J, leaving 15 bases between them. This CDR3 region has 16 residues. Germline loops: CDR1 KGHSH, CDR2 LQKENI.

The chain is built from TRBV7-2 and TRBJ2-4; 10 nucleotides match TRBD1. With 5 bases clipped from V and 1 base from J, the junction kept 8 bases outside the gene matches. The CDR3 is 17 residues long. Germline loops: CDR1 SGHTA, CDR2 FQGNSA. The CDR3, as DNA: TGTGCCAGCAGCCCCACACGACAGGGGGCGGCCAAAAACATTCAGTACTTC. Protein product: CASSPTRQGAAKNIQYF.

The sample holds many counts of this clonotype. J is TRBJ1-2 and V is TRBV7-2, with a tentative D call TRBD1 (5 bases). Germline assignment: CDR1 SGHTA and CDR2 FQGNSA. The CDR3 loop spans 14 amino acids. V was cut by 3 bases and J by 2 bases, with 10 bases left in between. CDR3 sequence (DNA): TGTGCCAGCAGCTTGGGCCCAGGGAACTATGGCTACACCTTC. This sequence encodes CASSLGPGNYGYTF.

The chain has TRBV27 and TRBJ1-2; 9 nucleotides agree with TRBD1. The V and J ends lost 3 bases and 8 bases, in that order; junction bases with no gene match: 4. The germline gives CDR1 MNHEY, CDR2 SMNVEV (reference sequence). The CDR3 totals 13 residues. Here the CDR3 DNA reads TGTGCCAGCAGTTTTGACAGGGGGAACGGCTACACCTTC. Translation: CASSFDRGNGYTF.

The chain has TRBV7-2 and TRBJ1-2; D is undetermined. The germline CDR1 and CDR2 sequences are SGHTA and FQGNSA. Trimming stripped 0 bases from V and 8 bases from J, with 4 bases between. The CDR3 is 11 residues long. The CDR3 DNA sequence: TGTGCCAGCAGCTTAGCACCAGGCTACACCTTC. Amino acids: CASSLAPGYTF.

The chain recombines TRBV6-6 with TRBJ1-3; D is uncertain. Germline V gene data show CDR1 as MNHNY and CDR2 as SVGAGI (reference sequence). The CDR3 has 15 amino acids. The V end was cut by 2 bases, the J end by 0 bases, with 8 bases between. The CDR3 protein is CASSYPRDSGNTIYF. The DNA of the CDR3 is TGTGCCAGCAGTTACCCCCGGGACTCTGGAAACACCATATATTTT.